This entry lists 11 T cell receptor beta chains sequenced from one sample in a study of T cell repertoires in cytomegalovirus infection. TCRdb used MiXCR to reprocess the reads, holding one entry per CDR3 protein. The repertoire holds 45,000 to 75,000 distinct CDR3 sequences, with about 30% as singletons. Antigens for these TCRs are unknown. Sequenced: PBMCs, sequenced either directly or after in vitro stimulation (not recorded which). These receptors all stem from a human donor in good health (CMV status not recorded). Some clones in this sample may be carry-over from other donors' samples.

The chain combines TRBV4-1 with TRBJ1-1; no reliable D call. CDR1 and CDR2 from the germline V gene are MGHRA and YSYEKL. V was trimmed by 3 bases and J by 2 bases, leaving 13 bases between them. This CDR3 has 15 residues. The CDR3 DNA reads as TGCGCCAGCAGCCATGACATTTCCCTTAACACTGAAGCTTTCTTT. Translating it yields CASSHDISLNTEAFF.

This clonotype has just a few counts. This sequence joins TRBV18 and TRBJ1-6, with D possibly TRBD1 on 6 matching bases. The CDR3 totals 16 residues. Trimming shortened V by 5 bases and J by 7 bases, and 18 bases separated the two germline ends. Germline CDR1 KGHSH, CDR2 LQKENI. CDR3 amino acids: CASSTRAGTLNSPLHF. The CDR3 bases are TGTGCCAGCTCAACCCGGGCCGGGACATTAAATTCACCCCTCCACTTT.

This clonotype was seen once. The chain links TRBV27 to TRBJ1-1; D gene unclear. The CDR3 has 11 residues. The V gene lost 2 bases and the J gene lost 6 bases, with 4 bases spanning the gap. Per the germline V gene, CDR1 is MNHEY and CDR2 is SMNVEV (reference sequence). The CDR3 DNA follows: TGTGCCAGCAGTTTAGGGGCTGAAGCTTTCTTT. Translated: CASSLGAEAFF.

V gene TRBV7-7 combines with J gene TRBJ2-3; D gene unclear. Trimming took 6 bases from V and 4 from J, leaving 11 bases between them. CDR1 SSHAT and CDR2 FNYEAQ come from the germline V gene (reference sequence). The CDR3 spans 13 residues. The CDR3 sequence: CASSPNHADTQYF. The DNA for the CDR3 is TGTGCCAGCAGTCCAAACCACGCAGATACGCAGTATTTT.

This clonotype has a handful of counts. The genes are TRBV7-9 and TRBJ2-3, with a weak D call TRBD2 (6 bases). Per the germline V gene, CDR1 is SEHNR and CDR2 is FQNEAQ (reference sequence). The CDR3 is 15 amino acids. V lost 4 bases and J lost 4, with 15 bases in between. For the CDR3, the DNA is TGTGCCAGCAGCTCGCCCTGGGAGGAAGCAGATACGCAGTATTTT. Translating it yields CASSSPWEEADTQYF.

The gene calls are TRBV4-1 and TRBJ1-6; TRBD1 agrees at 11 bases. Germline loops: CDR1 MGHRA, CDR2 YSYEKL. The CDR3 has 14 residues. The V gene end was trimmed by 9 bases and the J gene end by 10 bases; junction bases not matched to a gene: 8. In nucleotides, the CDR3 is TGCGCCAGTCAACAGGGACAGGGGGGATCACCCCTCCACTTT. It is translated as CASQQGQGGSPLHF.

This clonotype has just one count. The chain has TRBV12-3 or TRBV12-4 and TRBJ1-1; D not certain. V dropped 3 bases and J dropped 0 bases, with 5 bases sitting between them. The CDR3 is made up of 13 amino acids. The CDR3 loop reads CASSFRLNTEAFF. CDR3 DNA sequence: TGTGCCAGCAGTTTTCGACTGAACACTGAAGCTTTCTTT.

The chain recombines TRBV4-2 with TRBJ2-2, with TRBD2 matching 7 bases. The CDR3 has 15 amino acids. V lost 4 bases, J lost 6 bases, and 8 bases stayed unmatched. Per germline, CDR1 LGHNA and CDR2 YNFKEQ. The CDR3 is CASSPTGGRAGELFF. The CDR3 DNA reads as TGTGCCAGCAGCCCGACTGGGGGGAGGGCCGGGGAGCTGTTTTTT.

This clonotype was seen a few times. V usage is TRBV7-9 and J usage is TRBJ2-7, with 11 positions matching TRBD1. Germline CDR1 SEHNR, CDR2 FQNEAQ (reference sequence). The V segment lost 5 bases and the J segment 2 bases; nucleotides outside the gene matches: 2. The CDR3 runs to 14 residues. The CDR3 nucleotides read TGTGCCAGCAGCCCGGGACAGGGGGCCTACGAGCAGTACTTC. The encoded protein is CASSPGQGAYEQYF.

This clonotype has more than one count but fewer than ten. The J gene is TRBJ2-3, the V gene TRBV5-1, with 7 bases fitting TRBD2. This CDR3 comprises 16 residues. Looked up from germline, CDR1 is SGHRS and CDR2 is YFSETQ. With 5 bases clipped from V and 2 bases from J, the junction kept 11 bases outside the gene matches. The CDR3 DNA sequence: TGCGCCAGCAGAAAAGCGGGGCCAGGGACCACAGATACGCAGTATTTT. Amino acids: CASRKAGPGTTDTQYF.

This clonotype has just a few counts. V usage is TRBV4-1 and J usage is TRBJ2-7, with TRBD1 matching 9 bases. The germline gives CDR1 MGHRA, CDR2 YSYEKL. The CDR3 has 14 residues. The V and J ends lost 4 bases and 2 bases, in that order; junction bases with no gene match: 3. As DNA, the CDR3 is TGCGCCAGCAGCCTCCGGACAGGGGCCTACGAGCAGTACTTC. Translated, it gives CASSLRTGAYEQYF.